A single sample gave rise to the 7 T cell receptor beta chains below, sequenced in a study of blood T cell repertoires in COVID-19. TCRdb's table, derived via immunoSEQ multiplex PCR, lists solely in-frame clones and lacks some. The sample holds 430,000 or so clones, over 75% seen once. Material: PBMCs or T cells enriched from blood (not recorded which). These receptors were obtained from a young woman who had been exposed to COVID-19.

The chain employs TRBV7-2 and TRBJ1-2; the D is unclear. The germline CDR1 and CDR2 sequences are SGHTA and FQGNSA. This CDR3 contains 15 residues. V was pared by 2 bases and J by 4 bases, with 14 bases between. The CDR3 DNA reads TGTGCCAGCAGCTTATCTCTATGGGCCAGCTATGGCTACACCTTC. This codes for CASSLSLWASYGYTF.

The chain carries TRBV27 and TRBJ2-5; 9 nucleotides match TRBD2. The CDR3 covers 16 residues. Losses at the gene ends were 3 bases for V and 4 bases for J; bases not matched to a gene: 9. Germline V lookup: CDR1 MNHEY, CDR2 SMNVEV (reference sequence). The CDR3 here is CASSFSGRRVRETQYF. CDR3 sequence (DNA): TGTGCCAGCAGTTTTAGCGGGAGAAGGGTTAGAGAGACCCAGTACTTC.

The chain combines TRBV12-3 or TRBV12-4 with TRBJ2-7; no clear D. Trimming removed 2 bases at V and 3 bases at J, with 8 bases between. CDR3 length equals 13 residues. The CDR3 is CASSLLGGYEQYF. CDR3 sequence (DNA): TGTGCCAGCAGTTTACTCGGCGGCTACGAGCAGTACTTC.

The chain is built from TRBV7-9 and TRBJ2-5, with D possibly matching TRBD2 (5 bases). CDR3 length: 11 amino acids. Germline V gene data show CDR1 as SEHNR and CDR2 as FQNEAQ (reference sequence). V was pared by 8 bases and J by 5 bases, with 9 bases between. CDR3 coding DNA: TGTGCCAGCTCCCGAGGGGAGACCCAGTACTTC. Its protein product is CASSRGETQYF.

This chain joins TRBV28 and TRBJ2-1, with 7 bases identical to TRBD2. The CDR3 runs 13 residues. Germline assignment: CDR1 MDHEN and CDR2 SYDVKM. With 3 bases clipped from V and 6 bases from J, the junction kept 2 bases outside the gene matches. This CDR3 reads CASSLWEGNEQFF. CDR3 DNA: TGTGCCAGCAGTTTGTGGGAGGGCAATGAGCAGTTCTTC.

The chain carries TRBV7-9 and TRBJ1-6; 10 bases fit TRBD1. This CDR3 comprises 16 residues. CDR1 is SEHNR and CDR2 is FQNEAQ in the germline V gene (reference sequence). After removal of 5 bases from V and 5 bases from J, the junction contained 6 bases not matched to a gene. The DNA of the CDR3 is TGTGCCAGCAGCGAGCAGACAGGGGGCAATAATTCACCCCTCCACTTT. Translated: CASSEQTGGNNSPLHF. Drawing the rest from reference TRBV7-9 and TRBJ1-6, the complete variable domain is DTGVSQNPRHKITKRGQNVTFRCDPISEHNRLYWYRQTLGQGPEFLTYFQNEAQLEKSRLLSDRFSAERPKGSFSTLEIQRTEQGDSAMYLCASSEQTGGNNSPLHFGNGTRLTVT.

The chain combines TRBV9 with TRBJ2-5; D is ambiguous. CDR3 size: 14 residues. In germline, CDR1 is SGDLS, CDR2 YYNGEE. V lost 0 bases and J 1 base, leaving 7 bases between the germline ends. In DNA form, the CDR3 reads TGTGCCAGCAGCGTAGATCTTAGCCAAGAGACCCAGTACTTC. This sequence encodes CASSVDLSQETQYF.